This TCR beta chain was recovered during a study of neurological immune-mediated disorders. Described time point: longitudinal time-point 1 (baseline). Using its own MiXCR run on the 5' RACE reads, TCRdb lists one record per CDR3 protein. The top ten hold about 9.6% of the sample, which has some 71,000 distinct CDR3 sequences, 10% to 13% seen once. This clonotype has a count of ten or more. Germline loops: CDR1 DFQATT, CDR2 SNEGSKA (reference sequence). The CDR3 length is 17 residues. Trimming at V came to 3 bases and at J to 4 bases, leaving 17 bases not matched to a gene. This receptor was identified in a man aged 25-45 years in good health. Sequencing was carried out using PBMCs. The chain links TRBV20-1 to TRBJ1-1, with 7 nucleotides matching TRBD1. The CDR3 region has the DNA TGCAGTGCTAGGGCTATGACGGGACAGAAAGTTTTCACTGAAGCTTTCTTT. This encodes CSARAMTGQKVFTEAFF.